A single sample gave rise to the 26 T cell receptor beta chains below, sequenced in a study of cytomegalovirus exposure and HLA in healthy donors. The PCR ran on 60 Vbeta and 13 Jbeta primers. The repertoire was sequenced with immunoSEQ multiplex PCR; TCRdb's copy has only in-frame clones and lacks some. Of 150,000 to 200,000 clones in the sample, more than 75% are singletons; the top ten hold more than 1.5%. Sequencing was performed on PBMCs. Receptors originate from a woman aged 45-65 years in good health and CMV-seronegative.

This sequence joins TRBV7-9 and TRBJ2-5; TRBD1 might be the D (6 bases). This CDR3 region has 15 residues. Trimming removed 5 bases from V and 4 bases from J, with 17 bases in between. The germline gives CDR1 SEHNR, CDR2 FQNEAQ (reference sequence). DNA of the CDR3: TGTGCCAGCAGCCCAGGGGCCGTGGGGGCAGAGACCCAGTACTTC. Amino acid sequence: CASSPGAVGAETQYF.

The gene calls are TRBV5-6 and TRBJ1-2, with 7 bases identical to TRBD1. This CDR3 comprises 16 residues. With V trimmed by 1 base and J by 6 bases, 12 bases remained unmatched. Germline V gene lookup returns CDR1 SGHDT and CDR2 YYEEEE. The CDR3 protein is CASSLFGVWQGDGYTF. Here the CDR3 DNA reads TGTGCCAGCAGCTTGTTTGGCGTGTGGCAGGGGGATGGCTACACCTTC.

The chain combines TRBV7-2 with TRBJ2-1; weak D call: TRBD2 (6 bases). V lost 4 bases and J 2 bases, leaving 15 bases between the germline ends. This CDR3 has 16 residues. CDR1 and CDR2 from the germline V gene are SGHTA and FQGNSA. DNA for the CDR3: TGTGCCAGCAGCTCGCATAGCGGTCCTCCCTACAATGAGCAGTTCTTC. Translation gives CASSSHSGPPYNEQFF. Full variable domain (outside the CDR3, taken from reference TRBV7-2 and TRBJ2-1): GAGVSQSPSNKVTEKGKDVELRCDPISGHTALYWYRQSLGQGLEFLIYFQGNSAPDKSGLPSDRFSAERTGGSVSTLTIQRTQQEDSAVYLCASSSHSGPPYNEQFFGPGTRLTVL.

The V call is TRBV5-1, the J call TRBJ2-5; 7 nucleotides agree with TRBD1. Gene TRBJ2-7 matches the end of the DNA better, so the J call may be wrong. Germline CDR1 SGHRS, CDR2 YFSETQ. CDR3 length equals 14 residues. CDR3 residues: CASSLRTTGAEQYF. CDR3 DNA: TGCGCCAGCAGCTTACGGACCACAGGGGCCGAGCAGTACTTC.

This clone was observed a handful of times. The chain combines TRBV4-1 with TRBJ1-4; D ambiguous. The CDR3 is made up of 13 amino acids. V lost 1 base to trimming and J lost 7 bases, with 7 bases between them. Germline CDR1 MGHRA, CDR2 YSYEKL. The CDR3 DNA reads TGCGCCAGCAGCCAAGTGCGGGGTGAAAAACTGTTTTTT. Translating gives CASSQVRGEKLFF.

The gene calls are TRBV9 and TRBJ2-5; TRBD2 aligns across 8 bases. CDR1 and CDR2 from the germline V gene are SGDLS and YYNGEE. The CDR3 is made up of 15 amino acids. Trimming took 0 bases from V and 3 from J; bases not matched to a gene: 4. The CDR3: CASSVGRGGKETQYF. The DNA for the CDR3 is TGTGCCAGCAGCGTAGGACGGGGGGGCAAAGAGACCCAGTACTTC.

Only one count was recorded for this clone. The chain has TRBV6-5 and TRBJ2-5; 7 positions match TRBD1. The J call may be incorrect, as the DNA end agrees better with TRBJ2-7. Germline CDR1 and CDR2: MNHEY and SVGAGI. This CDR3 has 15 residues. CDR3 amino acids: CASSPLPGGRYEQYF. In DNA, the CDR3 is TGTGCCAGCAGTCCCCTCCCAGGGGGTCGGTACGAGCAGTACTTC.

There are a few counts of this clone. The chain is built from TRBV6-4 and TRBJ1-5, with D unresolved. Looked up from germline, CDR1 is MRHNA and CDR2 is SNTAGT. There are 8 residues in the CDR3. With 8 bases removed from V and 11 bases from J, the gap between germline ends came to 4 bases. CDR3 in amino acids: CASGAQHF. The CDR3 nucleotides are TGTGCCAGCGGAGCCCAGCATTTT.

V gene TRBV9 combines with J gene TRBJ2-1; D uncertain. Germline CDR1 reads SGDLS; CDR2 reads YYNGEE. CDR3 length: 13 residues. V was clipped by 1 base and J by 6 bases, with 8 bases between them. Written as DNA, the CDR3 is TGTGCCAGCAGCGTATCGAGGTTCAATGAGCAGTTCTTC. This codes for CASSVSRFNEQFF.

The rearrangement uses TRBV15 and TRBJ1-2, with 9 bases lining up with TRBD1. Germline CDR1 LNHNV, CDR2 YYDKDF (reference sequence). Unmatched junction bases numbered 11, after V lost 2 bases and J lost 10 bases. The CDR3 has 15 amino acids. The CDR3 sequence is CATSRRTGARGTYTF. CDR3 coding DNA: TGTGCCACCAGCAGACGGACAGGGGCTCGGGGAACCTACACCTTC. Full variable domain (rest looked up from reference TRBV15 and TRBJ1-2): DAMVIQNPRYQVTQFGKPVTLSCSQTLNHNVMYWYQQKSSQAPKLLFHYYDKDFNNEADTPDNFQSRRPNTSFCFLDIRSPGLGDTAMYLCATSRRTGARGTYTFGSGTRLTVV.

The J gene is TRBJ1-1, the V gene TRBV19; D is undetermined. The CDR3 is made up of 14 amino acids. Germline V gene lookup returns CDR1 LNHDA and CDR2 SQIVND (reference sequence). V was shortened by 1 base and J by 1 base, with 7 bases between the two germline ends. Here the CDR3 reads CASSIGRGNTEAFF. DNA for the CDR3: TGTGCCAGTAGTATAGGTCGCGGGAACACTGAAGCTTTCTTT.

V gene TRBV12-5 combines with J gene TRBJ1-2, with TRBD1 matching 7 bases. Trimming removed 6 bases from V and 2 bases from J; junction bases left unmatched: 12. This CDR3 is 16 amino acids long. Germline V gene sequence: CDR1 LGHNT, CDR2 FRNRAP. CDR3 in DNA: TGTGCTAGTGGCCCCATGAGGGGGCAGGGAAACTATGGCTACACCTTC. It specifies CASGPMRGQGNYGYTF.

The genes are TRBV4-3 and TRBJ1-2; 8 nucleotides match TRBD1. Germline V gives CDR1 LGHNA, CDR2 YSLEER. The CDR3 length is 15 residues. The V and J ends lost 1 base and 8 bases, in that order; junction bases with no gene match: 9. CDR3 coding DNA: TGCGCCAGCAGCCAAGGTAGTCAGGGGGCCAGCGGCTACACCTTC. Encoded protein: CASSQGSQGASGYTF.

J is TRBJ2-1 and V is TRBV5-1; 10 nucleotides match TRBD1. Germline values: CDR1 SGHRS, CDR2 YFSETQ. This CDR3 spans 16 amino acids. J gave up 7 bases and V 0 bases, and 7 bases lay outside the gene matches. CDR3 DNA sequence: TGCGCCAGCAGCTTGGAGGGGACAGGGGCTTGGAATGAGCAGTTCTTC. Translating gives CASSLEGTGAWNEQFF. Variable domain in full (rest from reference TRBV5-1 and TRBJ2-1): KAGVTQTPRYLIKTRGQQVTLSCSPISGHRSVSWYQQTPGQGLQFLFEYFSETQRNKGNFPGRFSGRQFSNSRSEMNVSTLELGDSALYLCASSLEGTGAWNEQFFGPGTRLTVL.

The chain has TRBV25-1 and TRBJ1-6; 9 bases are shared with TRBD1. Germline assignment: CDR1 MGHDK and CDR2 SYGVNS. The CDR3 loop spans 15 amino acids. Unmatched junction bases numbered 7, after V lost 4 bases and J lost 9 bases. The CDR3 region has the DNA TGTGCCAGCAGTGCCACAGGGGGCGCTTCTTCACCCCTCCACTTT. It is translated as CASSATGGASSPLHF.

The chain uses TRBV5-4 and TRBJ2-7; tentative D call: TRBD1 (5 bases). The germline V and J ends were trimmed by 0 bases and 5 bases, with 12 bases remaining between them. Looked up from germline, CDR1 is SGHNT and CDR2 is YYREEE (reference sequence). This CDR3 comprises 14 residues. This CDR3 is CASSLDRGAHEQYF. In DNA form, the CDR3 reads TGTGCCAGCAGCTTGGATAGGGGTGCCCACGAGCAGTACTTC.

This clone was counted ten times or more. V gene TRBV7-3 combines with J gene TRBJ2-3; 8 bases agree with TRBD2. The CDR3 consists of 12 residues. Per germline, CDR1 SGHTA and CDR2 FQGTGA. Losses at the gene ends were 2 bases for V and 13 bases for J; bases not matched to a gene: 5. CDR3 loop: CASSLGGLEKYF. DNA of the CDR3: TGTGCCAGCAGCTTAGGGGGACTAGAGAAGTATTTT.

This chain connects TRBV5-4 to TRBJ2-2; no clear D. CDR3 size: 14 residues. Per germline, CDR1 SGHNT and CDR2 YYREEE (reference sequence). V lost 4 bases and J lost 3, with 10 bases in between. This CDR3 is CASSLDTYTGELFF. The CDR3 DNA is TGTGCCAGCAGCCTCGACACATACACCGGGGAGCTGTTTTTT.

The chain is built from TRBV7-2 and TRBJ2-7, with D perhaps TRBD1 (5 bases). The CDR3 length is 13 residues. CDR1 and CDR2 (germline): SGHTA, FQGNSA. V dropped 5 bases and J dropped 5 bases, with 13 bases sitting between them. Here the CDR3 reads CASSTQDIHEQYF. The CDR3 coding sequence is TGTGCCAGCAGCACACAGGACATACACGAGCAGTACTTC. Combining the CDR3 with reference TRBV7-2 and TRBJ2-7 gives the whole variable domain GAGVSQSPSNKVTEKGKDVELRCDPISGHTALYWYRQSLGQGLEFLIYFQGNSAPDKSGLPSDRFSAERTGGSVSTLTIQRTQQEDSAVYLCASSTQDIHEQYFGPGTRLTVT.

The rearrangement joins TRBV6-5 to TRBJ1-3, with D uncertain. Germline values: CDR1 MNHEY, CDR2 SVGAGI. V was trimmed by 0 bases and J by 4 bases, leaving 7 bases between them. The CDR3 loop spans 14 amino acids. DNA for the CDR3: TGTGCCAGCAGTTACTCCTTACAAGGAAACACCATATATTTT. This translates into CASSYSLQGNTIYF.

This sequence joins TRBV5-4 and TRBJ1-3; the D is unclear. The CDR3 spans 14 residues. Germline V CDR1 and CDR2: SGHNT, YYREEE (reference sequence). The ends were cut back, 4 bases at V and 3 bases at J, with 11 bases in the middle. The CDR3 is CASSRRGNGNTIYF. CDR3 DNA: TGTGCCAGCAGCCGCCGGGGAAATGGAAACACCATATATTTT.

J is TRBJ2-5 and V is TRBV7-9; 7 positions agree with TRBD1. Germline V gives CDR1 SEHNR, CDR2 FQNEAQ (reference sequence). There are 13 residues in the CDR3. V shed 3 bases and J 4 bases; nucleotides not matched to a gene: 2. CDR3 DNA: TGTGCCAGCAGCTTCAGACAGGGAGAGACCCAGTACTTC. It specifies CASSFRQGETQYF.

The rearrangement uses TRBV28 and TRBJ1-6, with 8 bases fitting TRBD1. The trim removed 6 bases at V and 3 bases at J, leaving 7 bases unmatched. This CDR3 comprises 16 residues. The germline V gene has CDR1 MDHEN and CDR2 SYDVKM. The CDR3 sequence: CASSSRTGRYNSPLHF. CDR3 coding DNA: TGTGCCAGCAGCTCCAGGACAGGGCGCTATAATTCACCCCTCCACTTT. Supplemented by reference TRBV28 and TRBJ1-6, the full variable domain reads DVKVTQSSRYLVKRTGEKVFLECVQDMDHENMFWYRQDPGLGLRLIYFSYDVKMKEKGDIPEGYSVSREKKERFSLILESASTNQTSMYLCASSSRTGRYNSPLHFGNGTRLTVT.

The chain employs TRBV9 and TRBJ1-3; 8 bases are a match to TRBD1. V was clipped by 2 bases and J by 4 bases; unmatched bases: 14. This CDR3 is built from 18 residues. The germline gives CDR1 SGDLS, CDR2 YYNGEE. CDR3: CASSVATSRDRKGNTIYF. Written as DNA, the CDR3 is TGTGCCAGCAGCGTCGCCACCTCAAGGGACAGGAAAGGAAACACCATATATTTT.

This rearrangement joins TRBV7-9 to TRBJ2-1, with unresolved D. The CDR3 is 16 amino acids. In germline, CDR1 is SEHNR, CDR2 FQNEAQ (reference sequence). Trimming pared 3 bases from V and 6 bases from J, leaving 18 bases between. The DNA for the CDR3 is TGTGCCAGCAGCTTTACAGTAGGCCAGGATTTCAATGAGCAGTTCTTC. Amino acids: CASSFTVGQDFNEQFF.

This chain's CDR3 is CASSFYRAISGANVLTF. The CDR3, as DNA: TGTGCCAGCAGCTTCTACAGGGCCATCTCTGGGGCCAACGTCCTGACTTTC. The J gene is TRBJ2-6, the V gene TRBV7-9; D is perhaps TRBD1 (6 bases). This CDR3 region has 17 residues. Trimming cost V 3 bases and J 0 bases, with 12 bases left between them. Germline V gives CDR1 SEHNR, CDR2 FQNEAQ (reference sequence).